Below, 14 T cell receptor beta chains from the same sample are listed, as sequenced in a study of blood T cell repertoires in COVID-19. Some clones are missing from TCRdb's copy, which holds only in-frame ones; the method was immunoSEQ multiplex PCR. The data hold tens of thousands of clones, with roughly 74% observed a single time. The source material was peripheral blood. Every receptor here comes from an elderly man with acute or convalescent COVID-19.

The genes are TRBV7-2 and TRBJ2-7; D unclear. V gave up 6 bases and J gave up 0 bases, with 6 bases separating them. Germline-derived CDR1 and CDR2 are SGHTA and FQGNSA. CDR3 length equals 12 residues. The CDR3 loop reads CASSGPSYEQYF. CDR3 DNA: TGTGCCAGCAGTGGGCCCTCCTACGAGCAGTACTTC.

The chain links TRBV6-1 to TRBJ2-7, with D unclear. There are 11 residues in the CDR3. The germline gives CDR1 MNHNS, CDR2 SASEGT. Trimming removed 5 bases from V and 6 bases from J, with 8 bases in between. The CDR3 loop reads CASSSLLEQYF. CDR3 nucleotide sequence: TGTGCCAGCAGTTCCCTTCTCGAGCAGTACTTC.

The CDR3 coding sequence is TGTGCCAGCAGCGTAGCCCCTGGGCTAGCTTTCGAGACCCAGTACTTC. Encoded protein: CASSVAPGLAFETQYF. The rearrangement joins TRBV9 to TRBJ2-5; perhaps TRBD2 as D (5 bases). The CDR3 is 16 amino acids. V dropped 0 bases and J dropped 5 bases, with 17 bases sitting between them. Per germline, CDR1 SGDLS and CDR2 YYNGEE.

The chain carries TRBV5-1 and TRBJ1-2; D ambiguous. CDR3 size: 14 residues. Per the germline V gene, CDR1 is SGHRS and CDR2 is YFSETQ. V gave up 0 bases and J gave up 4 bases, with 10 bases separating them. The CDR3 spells CASSLDPGTYGYTF. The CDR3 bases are TGCGCCAGCAGCTTGGACCCGGGAACCTATGGCTACACCTTC.

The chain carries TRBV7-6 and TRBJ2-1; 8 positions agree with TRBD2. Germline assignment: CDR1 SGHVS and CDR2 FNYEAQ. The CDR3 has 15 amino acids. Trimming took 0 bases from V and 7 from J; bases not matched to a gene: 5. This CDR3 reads CASSLAASGSNEQFF. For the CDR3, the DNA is TGTGCCAGCAGCTTAGCGGCTAGCGGGTCTAATGAGCAGTTCTTC.

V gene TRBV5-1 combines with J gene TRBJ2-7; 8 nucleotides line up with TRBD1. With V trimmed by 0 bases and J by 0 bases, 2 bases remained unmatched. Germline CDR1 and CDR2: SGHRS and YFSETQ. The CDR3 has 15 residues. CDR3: CASSLGQGISYEQYF. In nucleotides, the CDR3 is TGCGCCAGCAGCTTGGGACAGGGGATCTCCTACGAGCAGTACTTC.

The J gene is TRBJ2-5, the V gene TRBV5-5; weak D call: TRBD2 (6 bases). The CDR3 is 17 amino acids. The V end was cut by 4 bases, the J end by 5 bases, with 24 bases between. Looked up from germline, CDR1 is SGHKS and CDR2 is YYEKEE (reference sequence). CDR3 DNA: TGTGCCAGCAGCCCCAGCAGGGAGGCGGGACCGCTGGAGACCCAGTACTTC. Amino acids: CASSPSREAGPLETQYF.

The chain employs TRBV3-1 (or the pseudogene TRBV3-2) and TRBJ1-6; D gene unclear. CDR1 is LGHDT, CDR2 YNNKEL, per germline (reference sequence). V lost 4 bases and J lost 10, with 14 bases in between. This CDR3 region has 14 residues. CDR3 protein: CASSPETKYSPLHF. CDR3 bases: TGTGCCAGCAGCCCGGAGACGAAGTACTCACCCCTCCACTTT.

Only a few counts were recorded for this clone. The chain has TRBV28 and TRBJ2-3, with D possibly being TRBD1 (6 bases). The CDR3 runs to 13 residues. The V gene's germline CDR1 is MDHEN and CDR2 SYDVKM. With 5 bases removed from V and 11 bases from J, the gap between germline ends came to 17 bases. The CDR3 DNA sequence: TGTGCCAGCAGTCCCCCTCTGGGGGCCAGGCAGTATTTT. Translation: CASSPPLGARQYF.

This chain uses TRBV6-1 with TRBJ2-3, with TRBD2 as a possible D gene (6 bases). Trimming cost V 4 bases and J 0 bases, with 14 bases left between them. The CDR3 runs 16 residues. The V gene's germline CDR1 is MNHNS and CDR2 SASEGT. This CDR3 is CASSGQASASTDTQYF. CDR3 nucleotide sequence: TGTGCCAGCAGTGGCCAAGCTAGCGCCAGCACAGATACGCAGTATTTT.

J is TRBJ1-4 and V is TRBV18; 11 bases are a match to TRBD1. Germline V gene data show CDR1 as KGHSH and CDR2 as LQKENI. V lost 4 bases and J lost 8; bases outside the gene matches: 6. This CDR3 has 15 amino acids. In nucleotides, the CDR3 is TGTGCCAGCTCACGAACCGGGACAGGGGGAGAAAAACTGTTTTTT. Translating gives CASSRTGTGGEKLFF.

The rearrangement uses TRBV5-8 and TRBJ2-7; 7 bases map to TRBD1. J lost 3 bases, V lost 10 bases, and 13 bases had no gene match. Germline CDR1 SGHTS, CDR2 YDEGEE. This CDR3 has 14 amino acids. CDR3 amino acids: CAAFDRAAGYEQYF. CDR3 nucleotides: TGTGCCGCCTTTGACAGGGCGGCTGGCTACGAGCAGTACTTC.

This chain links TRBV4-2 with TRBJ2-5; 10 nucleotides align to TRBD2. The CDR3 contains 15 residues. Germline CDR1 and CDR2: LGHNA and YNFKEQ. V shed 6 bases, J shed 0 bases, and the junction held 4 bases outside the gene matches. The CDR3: CASSTSGINQETQYF. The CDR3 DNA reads TGTGCCAGCAGTACTAGCGGGATAAACCAAGAGACCCAGTACTTC.

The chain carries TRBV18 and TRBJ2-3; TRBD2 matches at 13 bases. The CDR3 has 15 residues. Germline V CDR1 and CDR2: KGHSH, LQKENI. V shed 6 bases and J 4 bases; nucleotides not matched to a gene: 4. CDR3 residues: CASSRTSGSADTQYF. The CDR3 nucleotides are TGTGCCAGCTCTCGGACTAGCGGGAGCGCAGATACGCAGTATTTT.